The entry that follows covers one T cell receptor beta chain sequence. This clone's antigen is unknown. Base qualities are not recorded, but no much larger clone differs from it by a single base. At diagnosis, peripheral blood, uninvolved tumor-adjacent lung and tumor were collected and stored as a combination of fresh-frozen and FFPE material. For TCR repertoire profiling, blood samples were analyzed in the form of peripheral blood mononuclear cells. The immunoSEQ Assay was used to sequence TCR beta CDR3 regions from DNA. From the authors' description of their analysis: To compute T cell density, TCR beta template counts were normalized to usable DNA, which was estimated by amplifying housekeeping genes. Richness was estimated using the preseqR package, with extrapolation to 400,000 templates for PBMC samples and to 120,000 templates for tissue samples. Clonality was defined as one minus Pielou's evenness. Differential abundance testing on productive amino-acid clonotypes, with a minimum total count of 5 and an alpha of 0.1, was used to identify tissue-enriched TCRs. The Jaccard Index and the Morisita Overlap Index were used to quantify repertoire overlap between compartments. TCR beta CDR3s were clustered by GLIPH together with public tetramer-defined viral CDR3s, and at least three viral sequences plus V-gene enrichment were required for viral motifs. TCRdb retrieved this table from immuneACCESS and kept in-frame rearrangements only. Not all clones are present; in checked studies, unresolved V genes account for under half, and no reason is known for the remainder. V, J and clone size are those of that table, while D and trimming were read from the DNA. The sample table contains about 78,000 clones; only one count was recorded for 70% to 90% of them. Approximately 3% of the sample is held by the ten biggest clonotypes.

The sample belongs to a study of T cells in localized non-small cell lung cancer (dated by TCRdb to about 2020). About the full investigation: Comparing tumors with uninvolved tumor-adjacent lungs, the study looked at the T cell repertoires of fewer than 250 patients with early-stage NSCLC. The cohort was made up of about 240 treatment-naive NSCLC patients whose localized lung tumors had been resected. Of the NSCLC patients, fewer than 150 were male and about a hundred were female, and the mean age was about 69 years. What the work shows at the level of the full study, not this receptor alone: Multi-region tumor sequencing was not performed, so intratumor heterogeneity could not be excluded. Higher T cell density in blood was associated with longer overall survival, whereas higher clonality in adjacent lung was associated with shorter survival. The highest T cell clonality was observed in uninvolved tumor-adjacent lung, where clonality exceeded that of tumor, suggesting that antigenic responses were more focused in uninvolved tumor-adjacent lung. A median of roughly 50 of the top 100 tumor clones turned up in the paired uninvolved adjacent lung, and approximately 30 of those clones also ranked among the top 100 of that same adjacent lung. Because the study design was exploratory, TCR variables were selected using unadjusted p-values without false-discovery rate correction.

The CDR3 runs 15 residues from the cysteine to the phenylalanine. The sequence is cut down to CDR3 DNA, 45 bases in frame from base 1. Trimming takes 3 bases off V and 7 bases off J; junction bases not matched to a gene: 7. As encoded in the germline V gene (reference sequence), CDR1 is LNHDA while CDR2 is SQIVND. This chain is built from TRBV19 and TRBJ1-4; TRBD1 agrees with 8 junctional bases. The sample was peripheral blood, taken before any cancer treatment. This clonotype originated in a man aged 35 to 69 with stage I lung adenocarcinoma. The nucleotide sequence reads TGTGCCAGTAGTATCGCGACAGGGGAGAGTGAAAAACTGTTTTTT. It translates as CASSIATGESEKLFF.